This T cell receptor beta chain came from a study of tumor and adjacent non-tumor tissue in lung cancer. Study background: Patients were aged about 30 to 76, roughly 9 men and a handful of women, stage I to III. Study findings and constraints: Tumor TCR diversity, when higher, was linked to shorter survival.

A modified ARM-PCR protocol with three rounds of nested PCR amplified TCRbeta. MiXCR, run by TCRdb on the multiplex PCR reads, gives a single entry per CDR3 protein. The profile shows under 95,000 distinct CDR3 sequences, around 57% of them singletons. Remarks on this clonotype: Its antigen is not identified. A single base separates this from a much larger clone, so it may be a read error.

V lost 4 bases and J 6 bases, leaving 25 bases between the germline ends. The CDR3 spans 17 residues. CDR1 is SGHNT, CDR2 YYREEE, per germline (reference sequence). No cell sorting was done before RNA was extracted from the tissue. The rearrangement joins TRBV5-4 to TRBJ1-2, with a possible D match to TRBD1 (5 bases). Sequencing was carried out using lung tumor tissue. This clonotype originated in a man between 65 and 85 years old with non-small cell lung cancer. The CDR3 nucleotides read TGTGCCAGCAGCGCTGGGTGGGTTACTCTCAGGGTCCATGGCTACACCTTC. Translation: CASSAGWVTLRVHGYTF. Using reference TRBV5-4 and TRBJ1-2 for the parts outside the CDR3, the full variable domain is ETGVTQSPTHLIKTRGQQVTLRCSSQSGHNTVSWYQQALGQGPQFIFQYYREEENGRGNFPPRFSGLQFPNYSSELNVNALELDDSALYLCASSAGWVTLRVHGYTFGSGTRLTVV.